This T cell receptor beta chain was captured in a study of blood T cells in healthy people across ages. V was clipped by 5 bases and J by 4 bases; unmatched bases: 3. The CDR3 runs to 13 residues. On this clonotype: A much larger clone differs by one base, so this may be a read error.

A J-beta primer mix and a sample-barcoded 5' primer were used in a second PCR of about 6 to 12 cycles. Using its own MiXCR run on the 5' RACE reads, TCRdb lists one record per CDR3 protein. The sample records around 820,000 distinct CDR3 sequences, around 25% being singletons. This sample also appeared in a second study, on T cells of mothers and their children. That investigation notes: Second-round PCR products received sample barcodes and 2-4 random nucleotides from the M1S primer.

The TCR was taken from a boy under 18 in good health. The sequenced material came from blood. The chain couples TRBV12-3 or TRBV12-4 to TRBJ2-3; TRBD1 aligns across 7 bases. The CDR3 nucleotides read TGTGCCAGCAGTGGAACAGGGGCAGATACGCAGTATTTT. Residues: CASSGTGADTQYF.